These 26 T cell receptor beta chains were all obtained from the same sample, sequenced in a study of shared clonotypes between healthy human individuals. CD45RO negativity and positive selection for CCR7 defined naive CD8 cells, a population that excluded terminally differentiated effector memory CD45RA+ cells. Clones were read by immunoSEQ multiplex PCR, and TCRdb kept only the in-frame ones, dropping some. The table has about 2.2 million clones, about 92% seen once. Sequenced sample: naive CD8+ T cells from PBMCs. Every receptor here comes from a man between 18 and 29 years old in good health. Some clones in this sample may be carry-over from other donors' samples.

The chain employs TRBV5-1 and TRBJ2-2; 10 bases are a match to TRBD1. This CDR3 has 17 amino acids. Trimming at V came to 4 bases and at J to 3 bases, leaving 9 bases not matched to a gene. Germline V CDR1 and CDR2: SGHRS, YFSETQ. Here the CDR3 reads CASSPRTGGLDTGELFF. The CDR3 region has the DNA TGCGCCAGCAGCCCGCGGACAGGGGGACTAGACACCGGGGAGCTGTTTTTT.

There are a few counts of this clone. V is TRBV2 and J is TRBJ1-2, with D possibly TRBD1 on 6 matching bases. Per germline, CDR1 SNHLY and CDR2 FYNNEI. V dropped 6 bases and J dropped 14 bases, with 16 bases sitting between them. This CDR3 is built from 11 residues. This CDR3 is CASSGPGDNTF. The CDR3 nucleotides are TGTGCCAGCAGCGGTCCCGGGGACAATACCTTC.

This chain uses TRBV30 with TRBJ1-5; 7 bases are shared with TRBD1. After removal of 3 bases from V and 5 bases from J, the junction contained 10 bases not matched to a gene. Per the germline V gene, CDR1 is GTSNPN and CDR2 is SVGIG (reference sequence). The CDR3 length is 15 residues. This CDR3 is CAWSKIRDSYQPQHF. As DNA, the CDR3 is TGTGCCTGGAGCAAGATTCGGGACAGCTATCAGCCCCAGCATTTT.

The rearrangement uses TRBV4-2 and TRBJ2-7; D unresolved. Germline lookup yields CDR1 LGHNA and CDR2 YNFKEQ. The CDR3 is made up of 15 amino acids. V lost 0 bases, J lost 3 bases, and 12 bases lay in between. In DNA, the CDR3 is TGTGCCAGCAGCCAAGATTCCGGGCGCAACTACGAGCAGTACTTC. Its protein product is CASSQDSGRNYEQYF.

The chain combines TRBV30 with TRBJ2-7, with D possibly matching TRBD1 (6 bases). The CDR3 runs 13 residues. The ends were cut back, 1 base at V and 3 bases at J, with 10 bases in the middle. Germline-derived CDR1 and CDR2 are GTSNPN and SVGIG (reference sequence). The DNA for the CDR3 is TGTGCCTGGAGTGAGCAGGGGATCTACGAGCAGTACTTC. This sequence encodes CAWSEQGIYEQYF.

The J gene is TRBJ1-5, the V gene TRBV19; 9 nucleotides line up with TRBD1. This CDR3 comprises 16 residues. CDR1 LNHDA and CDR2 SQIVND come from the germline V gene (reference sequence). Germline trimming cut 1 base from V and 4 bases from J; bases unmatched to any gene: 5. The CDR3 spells CASSIGGTGPNQPQHF. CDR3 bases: TGTGCCAGTAGTATAGGAGGGACAGGGCCGAATCAGCCCCAGCATTTT.

CDR3 residues: CASSQVDKAGEDPYEQYF. Here the CDR3 DNA reads TGTGCCAGCAGCCAAGTCGATAAAGCGGGAGAAGACCCCTACGAGCAGTACTTC. V usage is TRBV4-2 and J usage is TRBJ2-7; the match to TRBD2 covers 8 bases. Germline values: CDR1 LGHNA, CDR2 YNFKEQ. This CDR3 spans 18 amino acids. The V segment lost 1 base and the J segment 2 bases; nucleotides outside the gene matches: 13.

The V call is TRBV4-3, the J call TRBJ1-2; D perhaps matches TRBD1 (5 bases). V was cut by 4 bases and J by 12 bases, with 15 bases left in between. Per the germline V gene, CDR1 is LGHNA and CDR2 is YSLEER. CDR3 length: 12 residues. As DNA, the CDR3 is TGCGCCAGCAGCCCCGCGGGGGGAGAGAACACCTTC. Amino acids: CASSPAGGENTF.

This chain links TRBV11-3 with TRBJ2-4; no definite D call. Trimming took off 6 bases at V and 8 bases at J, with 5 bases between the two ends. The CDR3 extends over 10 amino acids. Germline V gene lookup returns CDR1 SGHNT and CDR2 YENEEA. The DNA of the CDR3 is TGTGCCAGCAGAAGTGACATTCAGTACTTC. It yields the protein CASRSDIQYF.

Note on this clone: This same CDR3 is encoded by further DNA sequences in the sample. The CDR3 nucleotides are TGCAGTGCAAGACAGTCTTACGAGCAGTACTTC. Its translation is CSARQSYEQYF. V and J are TRBV20-1 and TRBJ2-7, with D possibly matching TRBD1 (5 bases). The CDR3 sequence is 11 residues long. The V end lost 6 bases, the J end lost 4 bases, and 10 bases lay between the germline ends. CDR1 is DFQATT and CDR2 is SNEGSKA in the germline V gene (reference sequence).

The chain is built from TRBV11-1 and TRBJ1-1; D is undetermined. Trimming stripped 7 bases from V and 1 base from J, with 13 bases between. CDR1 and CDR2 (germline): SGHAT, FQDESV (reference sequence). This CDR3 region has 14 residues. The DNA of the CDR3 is TGTGCCAGCAACTTCCACGGCGGGAACACTGAAGCTTTCTTT. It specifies CASNFHGGNTEAFF.

The CDR3 nucleotides read TGTGCCATCAGTAACGAACTCTACGAGCAGTACTTC. This translates into CAISNELYEQYF. The V call is TRBV10-3, the J call TRBJ2-7; D remains unclear. The ends were cut back, 5 bases at V and 3 bases at J, with 8 bases in the middle. Germline V gives CDR1 ENHRY, CDR2 SYGVKD. The CDR3 consists of 12 residues.

CDR3 in DNA: TGTGCCAGCAGCCCGGAGGGAGGGCGTCAAGCTTTCTTT. This codes for CASSPEGGRQAFF. The chain has TRBV13 and TRBJ1-1, with unresolved D. Germline V lookup: CDR1 PRHDT, CDR2 FYEKMQ (reference sequence). Trimming took off 5 bases at V and 9 bases at J, with 16 bases between the two ends. This CDR3 comprises 13 residues.

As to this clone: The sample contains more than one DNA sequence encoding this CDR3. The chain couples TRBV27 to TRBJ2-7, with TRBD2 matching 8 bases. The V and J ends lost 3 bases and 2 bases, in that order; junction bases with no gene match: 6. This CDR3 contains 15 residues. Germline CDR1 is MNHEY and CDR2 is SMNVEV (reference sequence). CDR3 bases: TGTGCCAGCAGTTTGAGTTTAGCGGGAACCTACGAGCAGTACTTC. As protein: CASSLSLAGTYEQYF.

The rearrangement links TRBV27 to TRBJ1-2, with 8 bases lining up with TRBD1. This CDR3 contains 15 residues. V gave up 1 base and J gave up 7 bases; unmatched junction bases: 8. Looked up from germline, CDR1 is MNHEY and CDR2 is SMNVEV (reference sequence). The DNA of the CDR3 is TGTGCCAGCAGTTTATATTCAGGGGGCGCGAGTGGCTACACCTTC. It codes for CASSLYSGGASGYTF.

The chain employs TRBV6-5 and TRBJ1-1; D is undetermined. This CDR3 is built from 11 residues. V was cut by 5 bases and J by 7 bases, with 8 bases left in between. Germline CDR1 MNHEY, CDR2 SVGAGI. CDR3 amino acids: CASSGWDEAFF. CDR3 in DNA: TGTGCCAGCAGTGGATGGGATGAAGCTTTCTTT.

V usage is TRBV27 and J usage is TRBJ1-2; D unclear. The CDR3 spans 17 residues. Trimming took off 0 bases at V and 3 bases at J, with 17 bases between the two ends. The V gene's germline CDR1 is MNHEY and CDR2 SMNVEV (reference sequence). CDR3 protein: CASSLSSPPSMDYGYTF. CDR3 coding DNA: TGTGCCAGCAGTTTATCTTCTCCTCCTTCGATGGACTATGGCTACACCTTC.

The CDR3, as DNA: TGTGCCAGCACATACCCCGGGACTAGCTCTAACAATGAGCAGTTCTTC. Its translation: CASTYPGTSSNNEQFF. The chain uses TRBV13 and TRBJ2-1; 9 bases align to TRBD2. The junction had 12 bases not matched to a gene; V was cut back by 7 bases and J by 5 bases. Germline V lookup: CDR1 PRHDT, CDR2 FYEKMQ (reference sequence). This CDR3 region has 16 residues.

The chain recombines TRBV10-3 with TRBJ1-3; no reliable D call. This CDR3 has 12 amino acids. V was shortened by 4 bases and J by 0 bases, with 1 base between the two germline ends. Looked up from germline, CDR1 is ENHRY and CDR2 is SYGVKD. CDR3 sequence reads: CAISASGNTIYF. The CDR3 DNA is TGTGCCATCAGTGCCTCTGGAAACACCATATATTTT.

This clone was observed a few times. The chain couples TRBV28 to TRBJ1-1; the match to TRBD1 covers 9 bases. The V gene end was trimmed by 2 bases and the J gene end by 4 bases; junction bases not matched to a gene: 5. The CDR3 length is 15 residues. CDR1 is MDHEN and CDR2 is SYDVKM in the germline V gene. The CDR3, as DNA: TGTGCCAGCAGTTTAATGGGACAGGGCGGCACTGAAGCTTTCTTT. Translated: CASSLMGQGGTEAFF.

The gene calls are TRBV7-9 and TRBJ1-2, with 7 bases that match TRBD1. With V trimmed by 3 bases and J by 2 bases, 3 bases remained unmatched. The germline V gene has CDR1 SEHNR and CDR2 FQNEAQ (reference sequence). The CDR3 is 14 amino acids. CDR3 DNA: TGTGCCAGCAGCTTTTCACAGGGGAACTATGGCTACACCTTC. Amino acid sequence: CASSFSQGNYGYTF. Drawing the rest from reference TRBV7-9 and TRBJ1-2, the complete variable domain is DTGVSQNPRHKITKRGQNVTFRCDPISEHNRLYWYRQTLGQGPEFLTYFQNEAQLEKSRLLSDRFSAERPKGSFSTLEIQRTEQGDSAMYLCASSFSQGNYGYTFGSGTRLTVV.

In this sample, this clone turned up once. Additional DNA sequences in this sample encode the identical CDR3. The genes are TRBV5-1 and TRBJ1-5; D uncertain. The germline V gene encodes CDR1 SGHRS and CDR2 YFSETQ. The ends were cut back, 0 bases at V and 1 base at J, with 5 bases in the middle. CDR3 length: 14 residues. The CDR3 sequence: CASSLGGSNQPQHF. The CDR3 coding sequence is TGCGCCAGCAGCTTGGGAGGGAGCAATCAGCCCCAGCATTTT.

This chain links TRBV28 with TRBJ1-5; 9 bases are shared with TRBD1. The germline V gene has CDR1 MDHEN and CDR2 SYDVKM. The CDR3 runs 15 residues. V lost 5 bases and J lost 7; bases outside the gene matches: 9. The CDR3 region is CASSPWDRVFQPQHF. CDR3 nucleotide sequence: TGTGCCAGCAGTCCGTGGGACAGGGTCTTCCAGCCCCAGCATTTT.

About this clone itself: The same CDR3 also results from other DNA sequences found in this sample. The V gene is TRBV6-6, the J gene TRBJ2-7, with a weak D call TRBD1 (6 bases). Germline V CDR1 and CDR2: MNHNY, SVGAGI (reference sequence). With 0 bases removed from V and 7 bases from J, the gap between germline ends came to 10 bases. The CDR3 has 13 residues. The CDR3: CASSYSTGNEQYF. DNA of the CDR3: TGTGCCAGCAGTTACTCGACAGGAAATGAGCAGTACTTC.

The DNA for the CDR3 is TGTGCCAGCAGCTTAGAGGGGCAGGGAAGGGAGAACACTGAAGCTTTCTTT. This translates into CASSLEGQGRENTEAFF. The chain couples TRBV11-3 to TRBJ1-1; a weak D match, TRBD1 (5 bases). The CDR3 is made up of 17 amino acids. V lost 0 bases to trimming and J lost 1 base, with 15 bases between them. CDR1 and CDR2 from the germline V gene are SGHNT and YENEEA.

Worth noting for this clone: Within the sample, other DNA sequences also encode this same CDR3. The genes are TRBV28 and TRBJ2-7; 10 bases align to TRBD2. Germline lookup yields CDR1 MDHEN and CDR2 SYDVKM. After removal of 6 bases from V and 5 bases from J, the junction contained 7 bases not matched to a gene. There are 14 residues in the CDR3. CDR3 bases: TGTGCCAGCAGCTTACTAGCGGGGACCGACGAGCAGTACTTC. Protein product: CASSLLAGTDEQYF.